This T cell receptor (beta chain) was obtained from a study of shared clonotypes between healthy human individuals (dated by TCRdb to 2020 to 2022). The study in broad terms: A few men and two women, aged 18 to 49 years, made up the cohort. For each donor, three plates each were used for CD4 naive and CD4 memory, two plates were used for CD8 naive, and one plate was used for CD8 memory. The study deeply sequenced blood TCR repertoires of several healthy adults to estimate repertoire size and the extent of clonotype sharing between individuals. Different laboratories and diverse techniques were used to prepare libraries and sequence TCR repertoires, to increase sequencing depth and limit assay-specific biases. Between about 0.9 and 9 billion PBMCs per donor were obtained by leukapheresis. Findings and caveats that apply to the study as a whole: Clonotypes shared by all four sorted-subset donors showed higher generation probabilities than non-shared clonotypes. Because the study included a small number of donors, the genetic and exposure-history diversity represented was limited. Sampling was restricted to blood, and TCR repertoires in tissue are likely to differ from TCR repertoires in blood. Rarefaction of sorted-subset datasets indicated incomplete sequencing despite the large sequencing depth. Across a handful of donors, approximately 5% of naive CD4, approximately 3.6% of naive CD8, around 2.1% of memory CD4, and approximately 0.4% of memory CD8 clonotypes were shared. Estimated clonotype richness was generally larger for naive than for memory subsets. Based on pairwise subsampling, the degree of clonotype sharing among donors was expected to be affected by sequencing depth.

Its CDR3 holds 14 amino acids, cysteine through phenylalanine. Just the 42-base CDR3 DNA is kept, in frame starting at base 1. V is shortened by 5 bases, J by 0 bases, and the region joining them spans 8 bases. Reading the germline V gene gives CDR1 MNHEY and CDR2 SVGAGI. CD8 naive samples consisted of CD45RO-negative cells that were positively selected for CCR7, yielding a CD45RA+CCR7+ population without TemRA cells. The donors were healthy, HIV-negative adults with no recently reported acute infections or vaccinations. Every donor was a Caucasian adult residing in Nashville, Tennessee, USA. Blood was obtained by leukapheresis, after which PBMCs were separated by Ficoll-Histopaque density gradient centrifugation and cryopreserved in liquid nitrogen vapor phase. Analytical flow cytometry was used to check the purity and quantity of every magnetically sorted T cell population. Genomic DNA was isolated from every sorted fraction and measured by UV absorbance on a Nanodrop 2000c.

Using the deep immunoSEQ assay, TCR CDR3 regions were amplified from genomic DNA by multiplex PCR. Extracted genomic DNA from each cell subset was spread evenly across all wells of several immunoSEQ 96-well plates, with each plate serving as a replicate. Each replicate PCR for sorted subsets received 200 ng genomic DNA, equal to 30,000 or so T cell genomes. The purified libraries were quantified using a Qubit 3.0 fluorometer, sized with a Bioanalyzer 2100, and then quantified again using the KAPA Library Quantification kit. Each immunoSEQ 96-well plate was sequenced on its own single-read 150-cycle Illumina NextSeq 550 flow cell. As for the authors' bioinformatics: Because the immunoSEQ output included only junctional sequences and no quality scores, the filtering could not be the same as the filtering used for full-length reads. To assign V/J genes and CDR3, sequences were annotated against IMGT germline references using PyIR, a Python wrapper for IgBLAST v1.9. Reads with weak V/J assignments (E-value above 1e-6), missing CDR3, stop codons, out-of-frame junctions, or ambiguous translated residues were removed. V3J clonotypes were defined by identical inferred V gene, J gene, and CDR3 amino acid sequence. Percentage overlap between repertoires was computed as shared unique clonotypes divided by the size of the smaller repertoire. Three approaches were used to assess repertoire richness: RTK rarefaction, the Chao1 estimator, and Recon v2.1 estimates of unobserved clonotypes. Generation probabilities were computed with OLGA for all TCRbeta clonotypes obtained by the gDNA method from a few donors. The table was pulled from immuneACCESS by TCRdb, which kept in-frame rearrangements only. Such tables lose some clones; where checked, under half of the loss comes from unresolved V genes, and the rest has no known cause. V and J calls and clone size are copied from that table; D and trimming were computed from the DNA. This sample holds more than 2 million clones; about 94% were observed only once. The ten largest clones represent 0.9% to 1.4% of the sample.

Concerning this clone: No cognate antigen has been identified for it. No base qualities exist here, and no much larger clone lies one base off it.

The sample taken for sequencing was naive CD8+ T cells sorted from blood. The sample's cell subset or site label, decoded: CD45RA+CCR7+. This TCR came from a man between 18 and 29 years old in good health. The rearrangement joined TRBV6-5 to TRBJ1-5; the D gene cannot be resolved reliably. The sequence in DNA is TGTGCCAGCAGTCCCAATTATAGCAATCAGCCCCAGCATTTT. The translation is CASSPNYSNQPQHF.